These T cell receptor beta chains were read from a single sample in a study of shared clonotypes between healthy human individuals. Using immunoSEQ multiplex PCR, the repertoire was profiled, and TCRdb retains in-frame clones only, with some absent. The data contain about 560,000 clones, roughly 79% of them singletons. Sequences were obtained from PBMCs. These receptor sequences come from a woman aged 40 to 50 in good health. Some clones in this sample may be carry-over from other donors' samples. The CDR3 runs from the conserved cysteine through the conserved F or W. The D gene is left open where the match is weak. Clone size is given for some rows only: seen once, a few or many times, or a class if the clone is expanded.

cdr3_nt	cdr3_aa	d_call	v_call	j_call	clone_size
TGCGCCAGCACTCCCGGTAGGGGGTCAAGCGACACCGGGGAGCTGTTTTTT	CASTPGRGSSDTGELFF	.	TRBV5-1	TRBJ2-2	.
TGTGCCAGCAGTGGGGAGGGAAACACTGAAGCTTTCTTT	CASSGEGNTEAFF	.	TRBV2	TRBJ1-1	once
TGCGCCAGCAGCTTGGCGTCGCCCGGGCGACGGACAGGGCCGAACACTGAAGCTTTCTTT	CASSLASPGRRTGPNTEAFF	TRBD1	TRBV5-1	TRBJ1-1	.
TGTGCCAGCAGCCGGGACAGCAGCTCTGGGCAGTTCTTC	CASSRDSSSGQFF	TRBD1	TRBV5-4	TRBJ2-1	.
TGTGCCAGCTGCCATCCGGGGGGAGGGGAAGAGACCCAGTACTTC	CASCHPGGGEETQYF	TRBD2	TRBV28	TRBJ2-5	.
TGTGCCAGCAGCCCCCCAGGGAACCTCTATGGCTACACCTTC	CASSPPGNLYGYTF	.	TRBV28	TRBJ1-2	.
TGTGCCAGCAGCAAACCCCCCGGAGTGGGGATGAGCGGGGAGCTGTTTTTT	CASSKPPGVGMSGELFF	.	TRBV21-1	TRBJ2-2	.
TGTGCCAGCCAATCAGCCCTTTTAAATGAAAAACTGTTTTTT	CASQSALLNEKLFF	.	TRBV11-2	TRBJ1-4	.
TGTGCCAGCAGCTTCGCTAGCGGGAACACCGGGGAGCTGTTTTTT	CASSFASGNTGELFF	TRBD2	TRBV11-2	TRBJ2-2	.
TGTGCCAGCAGTTCGAGAGGAGACTATGGCTACACCTTC	CASSSRGDYGYTF	.	TRBV27	TRBJ1-2	.
TGTGCCAGCAGCGGGGGACTAGCGACAGATACGCAGTATTTT	CASSGGLATDTQYF	TRBD2	TRBV7-3	TRBJ2-3	.
TGTGCCAGCTGCCCCAGCGTACGGGAGTACGAGCAGTACTTC	CASCPSVREYEQYF	.	TRBV2	TRBJ2-7	once
TGTGCCAGCAGCCGAGGGCCTAGCAATCAGCCCCAGCATTTT	CASSRGPSNQPQHF	.	TRBV11-2	TRBJ1-5	.
TGCAGCGTTAGACAGGGGGGAGGAAACACCATATATTTT	CSVRQGGGNTIYF	TRBD1	TRBV29-1	TRBJ1-3	.
TGTGCCAGCAGTGAATTGAGGGGGCCCTACGAGCAGTACTTC	CASSELRGPYEQYF	TRBD1	TRBV6-1	TRBJ2-7	.
TGTGCCAGCAGCTTAGGCTTTCCGAACACCGGGGAGCTGTTTTTT	CASSLGFPNTGELFF	.	TRBV13	TRBJ2-2	once